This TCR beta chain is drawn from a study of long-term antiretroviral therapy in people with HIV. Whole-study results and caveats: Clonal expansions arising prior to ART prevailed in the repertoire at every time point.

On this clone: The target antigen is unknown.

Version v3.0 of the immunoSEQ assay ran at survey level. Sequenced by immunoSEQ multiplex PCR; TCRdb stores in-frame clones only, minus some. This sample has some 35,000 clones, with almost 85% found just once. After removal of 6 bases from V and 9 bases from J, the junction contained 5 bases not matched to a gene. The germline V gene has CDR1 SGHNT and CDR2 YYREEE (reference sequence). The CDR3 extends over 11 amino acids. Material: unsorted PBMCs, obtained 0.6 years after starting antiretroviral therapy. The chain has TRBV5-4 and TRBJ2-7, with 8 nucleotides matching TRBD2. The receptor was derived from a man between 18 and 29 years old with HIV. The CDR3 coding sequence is TGTGCCAGCATAGGAGCGGGAGTGCAGTACTTC. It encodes CASIGAGVQYF. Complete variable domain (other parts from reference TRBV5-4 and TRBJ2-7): ETGVTQSPTHLIKTRGQQVTLRCSSQSGHNTVSWYQQALGQGPQFIFQYYREEENGRGNFPPRFSGLQFPNYSSELNVNALELDDSALYLCASIGAGVQYFGPGTRLTVT.